The next 25 T cell receptor beta chains were all read from a single sample in a study of OX40 agonist ivuxolimab in advanced cancers. Profiling relied on immunoSEQ multiplex PCR, and the TCRdb table lists in-frame clones only, not all of them. The sample contains around 6,000 clones, just under 70% of which appear only once. Sequencing was performed on CD4+ or CD8+ T cells sorted from blood, taken in a trial of the OX40 agonist ivuxolimab. The receptor source for this set is an adult with an advanced solid tumor such as melanoma, head and neck, liver or kidney cancer.

There are a few counts of this clone. One junction end does not reproduce the germline sequence, and a read error may be involved. The chain is built from TRBV28 and TRBJ2-3; TRBD2 agrees at 14 bases. The germline V gene encodes CDR1 MDHEN and CDR2 SYDVKM. This CDR3 is 18 amino acids long. In DNA form, the CDR3 reads TGTGCCAGCACCAGAGGACTAGCGGGAGGAAAGGATCCAGAAACGCAGTATTTT. It codes for CASTRGLAGGKDPETQYF.

The gene calls are TRBV27 and TRBJ2-2; 13 bases line up with TRBD2. Losses at the gene ends were 4 bases for V and 4 bases for J; bases not matched to a gene: 9. This CDR3 has 18 amino acids. Germline CDR1 is MNHEY and CDR2 is SMNVEV (reference sequence). CDR3 amino acids: CASSSDGTSGDGTGELFF. The CDR3 nucleotides are TGTGCCAGCAGTTCAGATGGGACTAGCGGGGATGGCACCGGGGAGCTGTTTTTT.

The gene calls are TRBV14 and TRBJ1-2; D gene uncertain. The germline V gene has CDR1 SGHDN and CDR2 FVKESK. The CDR3 runs 15 residues. V lost 0 bases, J lost 2 bases, and 10 bases lay in between. This CDR3 reads CASSQERGINYGYTF. CDR3 nucleotide sequence: TGTGCCAGCAGCCAAGAGAGAGGCATAAACTATGGCTACACCTTC.

CDR3: CASSQANIQYF. CDR3 nucleotide sequence: TGCGCCAGCAGCCAGGCAAACATTCAGTACTTC. The chain is built from TRBV4-1 and TRBJ2-4; D is undetermined. Trimming took off 3 bases at V and 6 bases at J, with 3 bases between the two ends. The CDR3 totals 11 residues. Per germline, CDR1 MGHRA and CDR2 YSYEKL.

Within the sample, this clone is medium-sized. This chain uses TRBV7-9 with TRBJ1-1, with D possibly matching TRBD1 (6 bases). V lost 6 bases to trimming and J lost 5 bases, with 16 bases between them. The germline gives CDR1 SEHNR, CDR2 FQNEAQ (reference sequence). This CDR3 is built from 14 residues. The CDR3 is CASSLTQGGTEAFF. The CDR3 DNA reads TGTGCCAGCAGTTTAACACAGGGCGGAACTGAAGCTTTCTTT. Full variable domain (missing parts from reference TRBV7-9 and TRBJ1-1): DTGVSQNPRHKITKRGQNVTFRCDPISEHNRLYWYRQTLGQGPEFLTYFQNEAQLEKSRLLSDRFSAERPKGSFSTLEIQRTEQGDSAMYLCASSLTQGGTEAFFGQGTRLTVV.

This chain uses TRBV4-2 with TRBJ1-1; D might be TRBD1 (5 bases). The CDR3 has 15 amino acids. Germline values: CDR1 LGHNA, CDR2 YNFKEQ. Trimming shortened V by 3 bases and J by 4 bases, and 15 bases separated the two germline ends. The CDR3 bases are TGTGCCAGCAGCCAGTCTGGGACCGAGGGCACTGAAGCTTTCTTT. This encodes CASSQSGTEGTEAFF.

The CDR3 region is CASSPVTGDSGANVLTF. Written as DNA, the CDR3 is TGTGCCAGCAGCCCCGTTACAGGCGACTCTGGGGCCAACGTCCTGACTTTC. The chain uses TRBV7-6 and TRBJ2-6, with D maybe TRBD1 (5 bases). Trimming pared 5 bases from V and 0 bases from J, leaving 14 bases between. CDR3 size: 17 residues. The germline CDR1 and CDR2 sequences are SGHVS and FNYEAQ.

V and J are TRBV9 and TRBJ2-7, with a possible D match to TRBD2 (5 bases). Germline loops: CDR1 SGDLS, CDR2 YYNGEE. V was clipped by 0 bases and J by 4 bases, with 17 bases between them. The CDR3 contains 16 residues. The CDR3 reads CASSVEGVASWYEQYF. In nucleotides, the CDR3 is TGTGCCAGCAGCGTAGAAGGTGTAGCTAGCTGGTACGAGCAGTACTTC.

This clone was detected a few times. The chain uses TRBV7-2 and TRBJ2-1; D unresolved. The CDR3 totals 14 residues. The ends were cut back, 1 base at V and 5 bases at J, with 9 bases in the middle. Germline assignment: CDR1 SGHTA and CDR2 FQGNSA. CDR3: CASSLGVWNNEQFF. CDR3 coding DNA: TGTGCCAGCAGCTTAGGGGTTTGGAACAATGAGCAGTTCTTC. The whole variable domain, remainder taken from reference TRBV7-2 and TRBJ2-1, is GAGVSQSPSNKVTEKGKDVELRCDPISGHTALYWYRQSLGQGLEFLIYFQGNSAPDKSGLPSDRFSAERTGGSVSTLTIQRTQQEDSAVYLCASSLGVWNNEQFFGPGTRLTVL.

This sequence joins TRBV30 and TRBJ2-3; 7 positions match TRBD2. Unmatched junction bases numbered 0, after V lost 0 bases and J lost 6 bases. The germline V gene encodes CDR1 GTSNPN and CDR2 SVGIG (reference sequence). This CDR3 is 12 amino acids long. The CDR3 is CAWSVGGDTQYF. In nucleotides, the CDR3 is TGTGCCTGGAGTGTGGGAGGGGATACGCAGTATTTT. The full variable domain, its missing parts supplied by reference TRBV30 and TRBJ2-3, is SQTIHQWPATLVQPVGSPLSLECTVEGTSNPNLYWYRQAAGRGLQLLFYSVGIGQISSEVPQNLSASRPQDRQFILSSKKLLLSDSGFYLCAWSVGGDTQYFGPGTRLTVL.

The chain recombines TRBV28 with TRBJ1-5; no clear D gene. V was clipped by 6 bases and J by 2 bases, with 14 bases between them. The length of the CDR3 is 15 residues. Germline lookup yields CDR1 MDHEN and CDR2 SYDVKM. The CDR3 nucleotides are TGTGCCAGCAGCTCTCCAATGCGTGGCAATCAGCCCCAGCATTTT. It is translated as CASSSPMRGNQPQHF.

The chain uses TRBV27 and TRBJ2-7; D ambiguous. Germline assignment: CDR1 MNHEY and CDR2 SMNVEV (reference sequence). Trimming removed 5 bases from V and 2 bases from J, with 4 bases in between. The CDR3 is 11 residues long. CDR3 region: CASSTTYEQYF. The CDR3 nucleotides are TGTGCCAGCAGTACAACCTACGAGCAGTACTTC.

This sequence joins TRBV7-6 and TRBJ2-5; 12 bases agree with TRBD2. V lost 5 bases to trimming and J lost 4 bases; unmatched junction nucleotides: 2. The V gene's germline CDR1 is SGHVS and CDR2 FNYEAQ. CDR3 length: 14 residues. CDR3 region: CASSAGLAGETQYF. The CDR3 DNA sequence: TGTGCCAGCAGCGCGGGACTAGCGGGAGAGACCCAGTACTTC.

This clone occurred a few times. The chain combines TRBV6-1 with TRBJ1-5, with 8 bases fitting TRBD1. The CDR3 loop spans 16 amino acids. From germline, CDR1 is MNHNS and CDR2 SASEGT. Trimming removed 0 bases from V and 6 bases from J; junction bases left unmatched: 7. CDR3 bases: TGTGCCAGCAGTGAAGCTTCGACAGGGGTTGGTCAGCCCCAGCATTTT. It yields the protein CASSEASTGVGQPQHF.

The chain couples TRBV19 to TRBJ2-1, with 7 bases lining up with TRBD2. Trimming at V came to 5 bases and at J to 3 bases, leaving 7 bases not matched to a gene. Germline CDR1 reads LNHDA; CDR2 reads SQIVND (reference sequence). The CDR3 loop spans 15 amino acids. The CDR3 here is CASSGGGVGYNEQFF. The DNA of the CDR3 is TGTGCCAGTAGTGGTGGGGGGGTAGGCTACAATGAGCAGTTCTTC. Full variable domain (outside the CDR3, taken from reference TRBV19 and TRBJ2-1): DGGITQSPKYLFRKEGQNVTLSCEQNLNHDAMYWYRQDPGQGLRLIYYSQIVNDFQKGDIAEGYSVSREKKESFPLTVTSAQKNPTAFYLCASSGGGVGYNEQFFGPGTRLTVL.

The gene calls are TRBV27 and TRBJ1-3; 7 bases align to TRBD1. The CDR3 is made up of 17 amino acids. Germline assignment: CDR1 MNHEY and CDR2 SMNVEV (reference sequence). V was pared by 2 bases and J by 4 bases, with 11 bases of the junction left unmatched. As DNA, the CDR3 is TGTGCCAGCAGTTTAAGGGGGATAACAGGGGTCGGAAACACCATATATTTT. As protein: CASSLRGITGVGNTIYF.

This clone came up once. In DNA, the CDR3 is TGCGCCAGCAGCTTTGTGGATGAGCAGTTCTTC. Its protein is CASSFVDEQFF. The J gene is TRBJ2-1, the V gene TRBV5-1; D gene ambiguous. CDR1 is SGHRS and CDR2 is YFSETQ in the germline V gene. The CDR3 is 11 residues long. Trimming pared 2 bases from V and 8 bases from J, leaving 5 bases between.

Regarding this clone: This same CDR3 is encoded by further DNA sequences in the sample. The J gene is TRBJ2-1, the V gene TRBV19; maybe TRBD2 (6 bases). Trimming cost V 6 bases and J 3 bases, with 15 bases left between them. The CDR3 consists of 15 residues. Germline V lookup: CDR1 LNHDA, CDR2 SQIVND (reference sequence). CDR3 amino acids: CASSAGGVGYNEQFF. Written as DNA, the CDR3 is TGTGCCAGTAGCGCCGGAGGGGTAGGCTACAATGAGCAGTTCTTC.

V is TRBV7-9 and J is TRBJ1-2; D remains unclear. This CDR3 is built from 14 residues. V was cut by 3 bases and J by 0 bases, with 8 bases left in between. CDR1 is SEHNR and CDR2 is FQNEAQ in the germline V gene (reference sequence). CDR3 coding DNA: TGTGCCAGCAGCTTCGGCAGTGCTAACTATGGCTACACCTTC. This gives the protein CASSFGSANYGYTF.

This clone was seen a handful of times. The V and J genes are TRBV11-2 and TRBJ2-5, with 7 positions matching TRBD2. The CDR3 extends over 16 amino acids. V lost 1 base and J lost 2; bases outside the gene matches: 7. CDR1 is SGHAT, CDR2 FQNNGV, per germline. This CDR3 is CASSLVVGGPQETQYF. The DNA of the CDR3 is TGTGCCAGCAGCTTAGTGGTGGGAGGGCCGCAAGAGACCCAGTACTTC. Using reference TRBV11-2 and TRBJ2-5 for the parts outside the CDR3, the full variable domain is EAGVAQSPRYKIIEKRQSVAFWCNPISGHATLYWYQQILGQGPKLLIQFQNNGVVDDSQLPKDRFSAERLKGVDSTLKIQPAKLEDSAVYLCASSLVVGGPQETQYFGPGTRLLVL.

This clone has just a few counts. The chain has TRBV5-6 and TRBJ2-2; D may be TRBD1 (5 bases). The V gene lost 4 bases and the J gene lost 3 bases, with 19 bases spanning the gap. The CDR3 contains 17 residues. Germline V gene sequence: CDR1 SGHDT, CDR2 YYEEEE. The CDR3 is CASSLIKGAGYTGELFF. The CDR3 DNA sequence: TGTGCCAGCAGCCTCATTAAAGGGGCAGGGTACACCGGGGAGCTGTTTTTT.

The chain uses TRBV11-3 and TRBJ2-7; 8 bases line up with TRBD1. The CDR3 sequence is 13 residues long. Germline CDR1 and CDR2: SGHNT and YENEEA. J lost 5 bases, V lost 1 base, and 1 base had no gene match. Written as DNA, the CDR3 is TGTGCCAGCAGCTTAGCAGGGGGCCACGAGCAGTACTTC. This codes for CASSLAGGHEQYF.

This chain joins TRBV2 and TRBJ1-1; TRBD1 is a possible D gene (5 bases). The CDR3 contains 15 residues. The germline CDR1 and CDR2 sequences are SNHLY and FYNNEI. Trimming removed 3 bases at V and 0 bases at J, with 11 bases between. The CDR3 reads CASSERVGVNTEAFF. The CDR3 DNA sequence: TGTGCCAGCAGTGAGAGGGTAGGGGTGAACACTGAAGCTTTCTTT.

V is TRBV29-1 and J is TRBJ1-3; 8 bases are a match to TRBD1. The germline V gene has CDR1 SQVTM and CDR2 ANQGSEA. CDR3 size: 14 residues. Trimming at V came to 4 bases and at J to 8 bases, leaving 10 bases not matched to a gene. The CDR3: CSVGMAGGVDTIYF. Written as DNA, the CDR3 is TGCAGCGTTGGGATGGCAGGGGGCGTGGACACCATATATTTT.

Of note for this clone: At one of its ends the junction is not consistent with the germline gene, which may arise from a read error. The rearrangement joins TRBV10-3 to TRBJ2-1; 12 nucleotides match TRBD2. CDR1 and CDR2 from the germline V gene are ENHRY and SYGVKD. The CDR3 is made up of 17 amino acids. CDR3 sequence (DNA): TGTGCCAGCAGTTTCGAAGGACTAGCGGGAAGGGAACAAGAGCAGTTCTTC. It is translated as CASSFEGLAGREQEQFF.